These T cell receptor beta chains were read from a single sample in a study. Using its own MiXCR run on the 5' RACE reads, TCRdb lists one record per CDR3 protein. The table has about 62,000 distinct CDR3 sequences, just under 30% seen once. Sequenced: tumor-infiltrating naive CD4+ T cells sorted from the breast tumor. Source of these receptors: a female donor with breast cancer. Both conserved end residues are trimmed from each CDR3.

CDR3 protein: ASSSHRGEHYGYT; J gene: TRBJ1-2; V gene: TRBV25-1
CDR3 protein: ASSRDLYEQY; J gene: TRBJ2-7; V gene: TRBV7-9
CDR3 protein: ASSIGSSNQPQH; J gene: TRBJ1-5; V gene: TRBV19
CDR3 protein: ASQIASGGAGGYT; J gene: TRBJ1-2; V gene: TRBV7-2
CDR3 protein: ASTLGTGSSGANVLT; J gene: TRBJ2-6; V gene: TRBV12-3/TRBV12-4
CDR3 protein: ASSFQGQGTEAF; J gene: TRBJ1-1; V gene: TRBV7-8
CDR3 protein: ASSAGTGTYNSPLH; J gene: TRBJ1-6; V gene: TRBV18
CDR3 protein: ASSPDPGLAGELF; J gene: TRBJ2-2; V gene: TRBV5-1
CDR3 protein: SASPSGTGSYNEQF; J gene: TRBJ2-1; V gene: TRBV20-1
CDR3 protein: SARDRDQPQH; J gene: TRBJ1-5; V gene: TRBV20-1
CDR3 protein: ASSSNPENIQY; J gene: TRBJ2-4; V gene: TRBV7-9
CDR3 protein: SAAEAGGYT; J gene: TRBJ1-2; V gene: TRBV29-1
CDR3 protein: ASSEGQGANYGYT; J gene: TRBJ1-2; V gene: TRBV7-8
CDR3 protein: AISDDTDTQY; J gene: TRBJ2-3; V gene: TRBV10-3
CDR3 protein: ASKNRDRIDSPLH; J gene: TRBJ1-6; V gene: TRBV28
CDR3 protein: ASSQEGATRLAGDLNTQY; J gene: TRBJ2-3; V gene: TRBV4-3
CDR3 protein: ASRGLAGRDEQY; J gene: TRBJ2-7; V gene: TRBV10-2
CDR3 protein: ASRRGSGIYEQY; J gene: TRBJ2-7; V gene: TRBV6-5
CDR3 protein: ASSDFPGEGKQF; J gene: TRBJ2-1; V gene: TRBV24-1
CDR3 protein: ASSRFDNEQF; J gene: TRBJ2-1; V gene: TRBV11-1
CDR3 protein: ASSKQGGNIQY; J gene: TRBJ2-4; V gene: TRBV9
CDR3 protein: SARDRGSGTAGSYNSPLH; J gene: TRBJ1-6; V gene: TRBV20-1
CDR3 protein: SARPGWNEQF; J gene: TRBJ2-1; V gene: TRBV20-1
CDR3 protein: ASSLDPSGGPVTDTQY; J gene: TRBJ2-3; V gene: TRBV5-1
CDR3 protein: ASSPRMTANTGELF; J gene: TRBJ2-2; V gene: TRBV9
CDR3 protein: SAPPGASSHNEQF; J gene: TRBJ2-1; V gene: TRBV20-1
CDR3 protein: ASRGQAGSLDTQY; J gene: TRBJ2-3; V gene: TRBV6-4
CDR3 protein: ASSLLLGASTDTQY; J gene: TRBJ2-3; V gene: TRBV12-3/TRBV12-4
CDR3 protein: ASSVAAGDPTGELF; J gene: TRBJ2-2; V gene: TRBV9
CDR3 protein: ASSQDPSGGPQSQY; J gene: TRBJ2-3; V gene: TRBV4-1
CDR3 protein: ASGQSENTEAF; J gene: TRBJ1-1; V gene: TRBV2